The source of this T cell receptor beta chain is a study of blood T cell repertoires in COVID-19. Whole-study context: Spain, Italy and the United States supplied samples that represented acute and convalescent COVID-19. Sources were T cells, B-cell-depleted T cells, or PBMCs; the material itself was cDNA or gDNA.

This clone was picked up a small number of times. V lost 3 bases, J lost 4 bases, and 13 bases lay in between. The CDR3 length is 15 residues. Per the germline V gene, CDR1 is SGDLS and CDR2 is YYNGEE. In the authors' workflow: Amplification from reference gene primers served as the basis for estimated nucleated cell counts. Data came from immunoSEQ multiplex PCR; TCRdb stores just in-frame clones and leaves some out. From that table come the V and J calls and clone size; the DNA was used to work out D and trimming. Of around 120,000 clones listed, 80% to 90% are singletons. The sequenced sample consisted of peripheral blood. The TCR was taken from a human donor in a cohort sampled during active COVID-19. J is TRBJ1-4 and V is TRBV9, with D maybe TRBD1 (6 bases). CDR3 sequence reads: CASSGTGFVNEKLFF. The CDR3 coding sequence is TGTGCCAGCAGCGGTACAGGGTTCGTTAATGAAAAACTGTTTTTT.